This TCR beta chain was sequenced during a study of T cell changes during pregnancy in multiple sclerosis. Assay: immunoSEQ multiplex PCR; the TCRdb copy retains only in-frame clones and omits some. The table includes approximately 93,000 clones, approximately 90% detected once. This CDR3 is built from 13 residues. Germline-derived CDR1 and CDR2 are MDHEN and SYDVKM. V shed 5 bases and J shed 3 bases, with 11 bases lying between them. Sample: peripheral blood, taken before pregnancy. The source of this sequence is a female donor with multiple sclerosis, enrolled in a pregnancy study. This chain uses TRBV28 with TRBJ2-7; TRBD1 might be the D (5 bases). The CDR3 here is CASSATGIYEQYF. The CDR3 DNA is TGTGCCAGCAGTGCCACAGGAATCTACGAGCAGTACTTC.